The rows below give T cell receptor beta chains drawn from one sample of a study of regulatory and conventional T cells in RAG deficiency. This table comes from immunoSEQ multiplex PCR, and its TCRdb copy is limited to in-frame clones, with some not included. Among around 30,000 clones, about 88% were seen once, and the ten largest hold roughly 13%. This same sample was also part of a study on regulatory T cells.

Sequenced material: CD8+ T cells sorted from blood. The receptors come from a human donor in good health. Both conserved end residues are part of each CDR3. The order of the fields is V gene, clone size, J gene, D gene, CDR3 protein, CDR3 DNA. D genes are given only for firm matches. Some rows have no size entry. The others give once, few or many, or a class for an expanded clone.

TRBV28	NA	TRBJ2-2	NA	CASSTQTGGGELFF	TGTGCCAGCAGTACCCAGACCGGGGGCGGGGAGCTGTTTTTT
TRBV4-1	NA	TRBJ1-6	TRBD1	CASSWRVTGRNSPLHF	TGTGCCAGCAGCTGGAGGGTGACAGGGAGGAATTCACCCCTCCACTTT
TRBV30	NA	TRBJ1-2	NA	CAWSEATNYGYTF	TGTGCCTGGAGTGAGGCAACGAACTATGGCTACACCTTC
TRBV15	NA	TRBJ2-7	TRBD2	CATSKEAGAYEQYF	TGTGCCACCAGCAAGGAAGCGGGGGCCTACGAGCAGTACTTC
TRBV19	once	TRBJ2-2	NA	CASSPGKANTGELFF	TGTGCCAGTAGTCCGGGAAAAGCGAACACCGGGGAGCTGTTTTTT
TRBV29-1	NA	TRBJ1-3	NA	CGGGTSSGNTIYF	TGCGGGGGGGGGACCAGCTCTGGAAACACCATATATTTT
TRBV5-5	NA	TRBJ1-2	TRBD1	CASSPDSGGYGYTF	TGTGCCAGCAGCCCAGACTCAGGGGGCTATGGCTACACCTTC
TRBV7-9	NA	TRBJ1-1	NA	CASSLAQGATEAFF	TGTGCCAGCAGCTTGGCCCAGGGAGCCACTGAAGCTTTCTTT
TRBV6-1	NA	TRBJ2-1	TRBD1	CASSEAGRTGYSYNEQFF	TGTGCCAGCAGTGAAGCGGGCAGGACAGGGTACTCCTACAATGAGCAGTTCTTC
TRBV27	NA	TRBJ1-5	NA	CASSLRFNANSNQPQHF	TGTGCCAGCAGTCTACGGTTCAACGCCAACTCCAATCAGCCCCAGCATTTT
TRBV27	NA	TRBJ1-1	NA	CASTSGGVNTEAFF	TGTGCCAGCACCTCGGGGGGAGTGAACACTGAAGCTTTCTTT
TRBV19	NA	TRBJ2-6	NA	CASTPWGGSSGANVLTF	TGTGCCAGTACCCCCTGGGGCGGAAGCTCTGGGGCCAACGTCCTGACTTTC
TRBV6-5	NA	TRBJ2-7	NA	CASNVAGRGEQYF	TGTGCCAGCAATGTCGCGGGTCGAGGCGAGCAGTACTTC
TRBV2	NA	TRBJ1-2	NA	CASSEDRGDYGYTF	TGTGCCAGCAGTGAAGACCGGGGGGACTATGGCTACACCTTC
TRBV7-6	NA	TRBJ2-6	NA	CASSYSRDSQSRANVLTF	TGTGCCAGCAGCTATTCTCGTGACTCACAAAGTCGGGCCAACGTCCTGACTTTC
TRBV6-6	NA	TRBJ2-1	NA	CASSPSYNEQFF	TGTGCCAGCAGTCCTAGCTACAATGAGCAGTTCTTC
TRBV9	NA	TRBJ1-2	TRBD1	CASSTTRGQGNGYTF	TGTGCCAGCAGCACGACCCGGGGACAGGGAAATGGCTACACCTTC
TRBV10-3	NA	TRBJ1-1	NA	CAIRPTGNSEAFF	TGTGCCATCAGACCGACAGGCAATTCTGAAGCTTTCTTT
TRBV30	NA	TRBJ1-2	TRBD1	CACPDRTLYGYTF	TGTGCCTGCCCGGACAGGACACTCTATGGCTACACCTTC
TRBV7-7	NA	TRBJ2-5	NA	CASSLGGVGQTQYF	TGTGCTAGCAGCTTAGGGGGAGTGGGGCAGACCCAGTACTTC
TRBV19	few	TRBJ2-7	TRBD1	CASSSPDRGYEQYF	TGTGCCAGTAGTAGCCCGGACAGGGGGTACGAGCAGTACTTC
TRBV27	NA	TRBJ1-2	TRBD1	CASRGTGKRPGYTF	TGTGCCAGCAGAGGGACAGGGAAGAGGCCTGGCTACACCTTC
TRBV10-3	NA	TRBJ1-5	NA	CASSEGRGGNQPQHF	TGTGCCAGCAGTGAGGGCAGGGGAGGCAATCAGCCCCAGCATTTT
TRBV5-1	NA	TRBJ2-3	NA	CASSLSLQGMGVTDTQYF	TGCGCCAGCAGCTTATCTCTGCAAGGAATGGGGGTCACAGATACGCAGTATTTT
TRBV7-9	NA	TRBJ2-7	TRBD2	CASSPTPTGLADEQYF	TGTGCCAGCAGCCCTACTCCTACGGGACTAGCGGACGAGCAGTACTTC
TRBV4-1	once	TRBJ2-6	TRBD1	CASSQAGGGSGANVLTF	TGCGCCAGCAGCCAAGCAGGGGGTGGCTCTGGGGCCAACGTCCTGACTTTC
TRBV7-3	NA	TRBJ1-4	NA	CASSLGVGGYNEKLFF	TGTGCCAGCAGCTTAGGGGTAGGAGGTTATAATGAAAAACTGTTTTTT
TRBV2	NA	TRBJ1-1	NA	CAQGRGLNTEAFF	TGCGCCCAGGGTAGGGGCTTGAACACTGAAGCTTTCTTT
TRBV5-1	NA	TRBJ2-5	TRBD2	CASRKGLATKTQYF	TGCGCCAGCAGAAAGGGACTAGCGACAAAGACCCAGTACTTC
TRBV5-1	NA	TRBJ2-2	TRBD2	CASSAGLAGNTGELFF	TGCGCCAGCAGCGCCGGACTAGCGGGGAACACCGGGGAGCTGTTTTTT
TRBV7-9	NA	TRBJ1-4	NA	CASSIDQGTTNEKLFF	TGTGCCAGCAGCATAGACCAGGGGACAACTAATGAAAAACTGTTTTTT
TRBV5-1	NA	TRBJ2-2	TRBD2	CASSLTVSAGGGGELFF	TGCGCCAGCAGCTTGACAGTGTCGGCGGGGGGAGGCGGGGAGCTGTTTTTT
TRBV27	NA	TRBJ2-7	NA	CASSRGTDYEQYF	TGTGCCAGCAGTCGCGGGACAGACTACGAGCAGTACTTC
TRBV5-1	NA	TRBJ2-7	NA	CASSLVLGAEQYF	TGCGCCAGCAGCTTGGTTCTGGGCGCCGAGCAGTACTTC
TRBV28	NA	TRBJ2-3	TRBD2	CASNGAGEGSTDTQYF	TGTGCCAGCAACGGAGCGGGAGAGGGTAGCACAGATACGCAGTATTTT
TRBV18	NA	TRBJ1-2	NA	CASSPKEGASSGYTF	TGTGCCAGCTCACCAAAGGAGGGTGCAAGTTCTGGCTACACCTTC
TRBV23-1	NA	TRBJ1-6	TRBD1	CASSHIAGGAFYNSPLHF	TGCGCCAGCAGTCATATCGCAGGGGGCGCGTTCTATAATTCACCCCTCCACTTT
TRBV15	NA	TRBJ1-5	TRBD1	CATSRDRGGQPQHF	TGTGCCACCAGCAGGGACAGGGGAGGACAGCCCCAGCATTTT
TRBV29-1	NA	TRBJ2-7	TRBD1	CSVEVGRGRYEQYF	TGCAGCGTTGAAGTCGGCAGGGGGCGGTACGAGCAGTACTTC
TRBV18	NA	TRBJ2-7	NA	CASSPDLGYEQYF	TGTGCCAGCTCACCAGACCTGGGTTACGAGCAGTACTTC
TRBV28	NA	TRBJ2-7	TRBD2	CASSLTSGSSYEQYF	TGTGCCAGCAGTCTAACTAGCGGGAGTTCCTACGAGCAGTACTTC
TRBV6-5	NA	TRBJ2-5	TRBD2	CASSYCPSGREETQYF	TGTGCCAGCAGTTACTGCCCTAGCGGGAGGGAAGAGACCCAGTACTTC
TRBV5-1	NA	TRBJ1-4	TRBD1	CASSPDRGGGEKLFF	TGCGCCAGCAGCCCGGACAGGGGAGGAGGAGAAAAACTGTTTTTT
TRBV9	NA	TRBJ1-2	TRBD1	CASSANQQGPYGYTF	TGTGCCAGCAGCGCAAACCAACAGGGGCCATATGGCTACACCTTC
TRBV6-1	NA	TRBJ2-1	TRBD2	CASSASGDNEQFF	TGTGCCAGCAGTGCCAGCGGGGACAATGAGCAGTTCTTC
TRBV4-1	once	TRBJ2-5	NA	CASSHRTAQETQYF	TGCGCCAGCAGCCATCGGACAGCACAAGAGACCCAGTACTTC